This T cell receptor beta chain was retrieved from a study of T cell repertoires in cytomegalovirus infection. With regard to this clonotype: Its antigen is not identified.

The CDR3 extends over 16 amino acids. J was trimmed by 1 base and V by 7 bases; bases with no gene match: 9. CDR1 MDHEN and CDR2 SYDVKM come from the germline V gene. TCRdb re-called the reads through MiXCR, storing one row per CDR3 protein. Among some 480,000 distinct CDR3 sequences listed, 33% were seen once. Overall study findings and caveats: The response measured ex vivo was dominated by TCR beta clonotypes (HLA-C-restricted and CMV-specific).

This chain connects TRBV28 to TRBJ2-1; 8 nucleotides match TRBD2. The clonotype originates from a human donor in good health (CMV status not recorded). Some clones in this sample may be carry-over from other donors' samples. The material was cultured PBMCs, obtained from culture after CMV antigen stimulation. DNA of the CDR3: TGTGCCAGCAATCCCACGGGACTAGATTCCTACAATGAGCAGTTCTTC. This codes for CASNPTGLDSYNEQFF.